The TCR beta chain under discussion was sequenced for a study of CD8 T cells in Susac syndrome. A quantity of roughly 0.5 to 1 ug RNA underwent reverse transcription using random hexamers. TCRdb independently ran MiXCR on the immunoSEQ multiplex PCR reads; one entry per CDR3 protein. The top ten hold 0.09% to 0.1% of the sample, which has approximately 190,000 distinct CDR3 sequences, under 97% seen once. The diagnostic criteria for definite or probable disease, as recently defined, were met by the patients with Susac syndrome. Sequencing was done on a sample of CD4+ T cells from PBMCs. This TCR was recovered from a human donor with Susac syndrome.

The chain's CDR3 is CASTRQGNTEAFF. The DNA for the CDR3 is TGTGCCAGCACTCGACAAGGAAACACTGAAGCTTTCTTT. The V call is TRBV12-3 or TRBV12-4, the J call TRBJ1-1; D is unresolved. V lost 7 bases and J 2 bases, leaving 11 bases between the germline ends. The CDR3 spans 13 residues.